What follows are 11 T cell receptor beta chains derived from one specimen sequenced in a study of cytomegalovirus exposure and HLA in healthy donors. PCR was performed using 60 Vbeta and 13 Jbeta primers. Produced via immunoSEQ multiplex PCR; TCRdb's table is partial and in-frame only. The sample contains approximately 190,000 clones, 82% of which appear only once. Sequenced: PBMCs. The receptors originated from a woman aged 18-29 years in good health and CMV-seronegative.

This clone was seen a few times. V usage is TRBV28 and J usage is TRBJ2-1; 11 bases align to TRBD2. After removal of 7 bases from V and 4 bases from J, the junction contained 12 bases not matched to a gene. The CDR3 length is 17 residues. CDR1 and CDR2 from the germline V gene are MDHEN and SYDVKM. CDR3 protein: CASTPLAGAPNYNEQFF. The DNA of the CDR3 is TGTGCCAGCACCCCACTAGCGGGAGCCCCTAATTACAATGAGCAGTTCTTC.

This clone appeared many times. The V gene is TRBV6-4, the J gene TRBJ1-3, with unresolved D. Trimming cost V 6 bases and J 2 bases, with 8 bases left between them. Germline V lookup: CDR1 MRHNA, CDR2 SNTAGT. The CDR3 is 13 amino acids. CDR3 in amino acids: CASSTVPGNTIYF. The CDR3 bases are TGTGCCAGCAGCACAGTCCCTGGAAACACCATATATTTT.

This clone appeared a few times. This rearrangement joins TRBV19 to TRBJ2-1, with TRBD2 identical over 8 bases. Per germline, CDR1 LNHDA and CDR2 SQIVND (reference sequence). The J segment lost 3 bases and the V segment lost 6 bases, leaving 16 bases of the junction unmatched. The CDR3 runs to 18 residues. The CDR3 DNA reads as TGTGCCAGTAGGGGAGGGAGCGGGGGTCCGGGGATCTACAATGAGCAGTTCTTC. This translates into CASRGGSGGPGIYNEQFF.

The gene calls are TRBV10-1 and TRBJ2-7; TRBD1 is a possible D gene (5 bases). The CDR3 length is 13 residues. V shed 3 bases and J shed 5 bases, with 11 bases lying between them. Germline lookup yields CDR1 WNHNN and CDR2 SYGVQD (reference sequence). CDR3 sequence: CASSDLGAHEQYF. CDR3 DNA sequence: TGCGCCAGCAGTGATTTAGGGGCGCACGAGCAGTACTTC.

The chain employs TRBV18 and TRBJ2-1; the match to TRBD2 covers 8 bases. V shed 1 base and J 2 bases; nucleotides not matched to a gene: 1. CDR3 length: 15 residues. The V gene's germline CDR1 is KGHSH and CDR2 LQKENI. The CDR3 bases are TGTGCCAGCTCACCACTAGCGGGGACCTACAATGAGCAGTTCTTC. Translation gives CASSPLAGTYNEQFF.

V gene TRBV7-8 combines with J gene TRBJ2-2; possibly TRBD1 for D (5 bases). The CDR3 has 14 amino acids. CDR1 and CDR2 (germline): SGHVS, FQNEAQ. V dropped 2 bases and J dropped 4 bases, with 8 bases sitting between them. This CDR3 reads CASSLLTATGELFF. The CDR3 DNA reads as TGTGCCAGCAGCTTACTGACAGCCACCGGGGAGCTGTTTTTT.

The genes are TRBV6-5 and TRBJ2-3; tentatively, D is TRBD1 (5 bases). V gave up 6 bases and J gave up 2 bases, with 12 bases separating them. CDR1 is MNHEY and CDR2 is SVGAGI in the germline V gene. This CDR3 is 14 amino acids long. The CDR3 DNA follows: TGTGCCAGCAGCCCCCAGGGCCTCACAGATACGCAGTATTTT. As protein: CASSPQGLTDTQYF.

This rearrangement joins TRBV6-1 to TRBJ2-7; tentative D call: TRBD1 (6 bases). Germline V gives CDR1 MNHNS, CDR2 SASEGT. The germline V and J ends were trimmed by 7 bases and 2 bases, with 21 bases remaining between them. CDR3 length: 16 amino acids. The CDR3 sequence: CASTDYRAGPTYEQYF. The CDR3 DNA is TGTGCCAGCACTGACTACAGGGCAGGCCCTACCTACGAGCAGTACTTC.

V gene TRBV7-3 combines with J gene TRBJ2-2; a possible D gene is TRBD1 (5 bases). Germline V gene sequence: CDR1 SGHTA, CDR2 FQGTGA. This CDR3 has 14 residues. Trimming removed 4 bases from V and 1 base from J, with 7 bases in between. CDR3 in amino acids: CASSSTGNTGELFF. CDR3 bases: TGTGCCAGCAGCTCCACAGGGAACACCGGGGAGCTGTTTTTT.

This clone was observed once. This sequence joins TRBV4-1 and TRBJ2-3, with 7 nucleotides matching TRBD2. Trimming removed 3 bases from V and 0 bases from J; junction bases left unmatched: 3. This CDR3 is 15 amino acids long. Germline V gene data show CDR1 as MGHRA and CDR2 as YSYEKL. CDR3 residues: CASSQSGTSTDTQYF. The CDR3 coding sequence is TGCGCCAGCAGCCAGAGCGGGACTAGCACAGATACGCAGTATTTT.

V gene TRBV25-1 combines with J gene TRBJ2-1; no definite D call. The V gene lost 0 bases and the J gene lost 10 bases, with 7 bases spanning the gap. The CDR3 loop spans 12 amino acids. CDR1 is MGHDK, CDR2 SYGVNS, per germline. The CDR3 region has the DNA TGTGCCAGCAGTGAATACGACTGGGAGCAGTTCTTC. Amino acid sequence: CASSEYDWEQFF.